A selection of T cell receptor beta chains follows, all from one sample in a study of shared T cell receptors in the human thymus. Produced via immunoSEQ multiplex PCR; TCRdb's table is partial and in-frame only. The repertoire consists of 700,000 to 750,000 clones, with roughly 88% occurring once and the leading ten covering under 0.012%. This same sample was also taken into another study, of human thymus T cells.

The sample comprised thymocytes. The receptors were sampled from a girl under two years old with a congenital heart defect. Both conserved end residues are trimmed from each CDR3.

j_gene	v_gene	len	CDR3aa
TRBJ2-7	TRBV9	12	ASSVTAGMHEQY
TRBJ1-1	TRBV6-5	12	ASNLQGAGTEAF
TRBJ2-1	TRBV6-5	13	ASSYYGLAGNEQF
TRBJ2-1	TRBV6-1	16	ASSESGGQLTTYNEQF
TRBJ1-2	TRBV4-3	16	ASSQAWTDLLNSYGYT
TRBJ1-5	TRBV6-1	13	ASSDPGRENQPQH
TRBJ2-5	TRBV7-9	16	ASSPQQTSGGLRETQY
TRBJ2-7	TRBV18	11	ASSQGDSYEQY
TRBJ2-1	TRBV6-4	17	ASSSRTSGGVISYNEQF
TRBJ1-1	TRBV5-1	11	ASSLQRWTEAF
TRBJ1-4	TRBV4-3	16	ASSQVFPTGGSNEKLF
TRBJ2-7	TRBV4-2	16	ASSQVGGGTGLSYEQY
TRBJ2-3	TRBV13	12	ASSHWASTDTQY
TRBJ1-2	TRBV7-9	13	ASSSSQGANYGYT
TRBJ1-1	TRBV11-2	12	ASSLVPGWAEAF
TRBJ1-1	TRBV7-2	13	ASSLALGGEPEAF